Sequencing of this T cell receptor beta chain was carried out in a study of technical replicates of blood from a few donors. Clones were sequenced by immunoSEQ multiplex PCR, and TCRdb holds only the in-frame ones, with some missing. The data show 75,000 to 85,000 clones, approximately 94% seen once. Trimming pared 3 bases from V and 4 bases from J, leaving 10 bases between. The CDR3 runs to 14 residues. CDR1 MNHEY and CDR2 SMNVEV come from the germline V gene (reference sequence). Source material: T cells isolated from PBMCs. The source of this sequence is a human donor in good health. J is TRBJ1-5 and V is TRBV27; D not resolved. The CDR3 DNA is TGTGCCAGCAGTTTCTCCGGGGTAAATCAGCCCCAGCATTTT. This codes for CASSFSGVNQPQHF.